The rows below give T cell receptor beta chains drawn from one sample of a study of T-cell memory formation after mild COVID-19. From the 5' RACE reads, TCRdb called clonotypes with MiXCR, one entry per CDR3 protein. The sample includes hundreds of thousands of distinct CDR3 sequences, 20% to 30% seen only once; the top ten take 9.5% to 15%. Sequencing was done on a sample of PBMCs or a T cell subset sorted from them (not recorded which). Receptors were obtained from an adult woman who had mild COVID-19 (a few samples of this study predate the infection). Cell type and time point are not known. The CDR3 runs from the conserved cysteine through the conserved F or W. The D gene is left open where the match is weak. Some rows have no size entry. The others give once, few or many, or a class for an expanded clone.

few	TRBV20-1	TRBJ2-5	TRBD2	TGCAGTGCTAGGGGGACTAGCGGGGCTCTCCGTGAGACCCAGTACTTC	CSARGTSGALRETQYF
-	TRBV12-3/TRBV12-4	TRBJ2-4	-	TGTGCCAGCAGTTTAGCTACCGGCCGGGGGAGCAAAAACATTCAGTACTTC	CASSLATGRGSKNIQYF
few	TRBV7-9	TRBJ2-1	TRBD2	TGTGCCAGCAGCTTAAGGTCGGTGACTAGCGGGGGGGCCAATAATGAGCAGTTCTTC	CASSLRSVTSGGANNEQFF
many	TRBV27	TRBJ2-1	-	TGTGCCAGCAGTTTAGGATCAGGGACGGGGTCCTACAATGAGCAGTTCTTC	CASSLGSGTGSYNEQFF
few	TRBV7-9	TRBJ2-1	-	TGTGCCAGCAGCTTCGAAAGCTCCTACAATGAGCAGTTCTTC	CASSFESSYNEQFF
few	TRBV29-1	TRBJ2-7	-	TGCAGCGTTGAAGATTCGAACAGGGACCACGAGCAGTACTTC	CSVEDSNRDHEQYF
few	TRBV7-6	TRBJ2-1	-	TGTGCCAGCAGCTTAGGGGAAGGTCTCGAGCAGTTCTTC	CASSLGEGLEQFF
few	TRBV20-1	TRBJ2-6	-	TGCAGTGCTACCCAGACCCGGGCCAACGTCCTGACTTTC	CSATQTRANVLTF
few	TRBV10-2	TRBJ2-7	-	TGCGCCAGCAGTGCGGACGGAAGGTCCTACGAGCAGTACTTC	CASSADGRSYEQYF
-	TRBV12-3/TRBV12-4	TRBJ2-2	TRBD2	TGTGCCAGCAGTTTCAGGCTAGCGGGTAACACCGGGGAGCTGTTTTTT	CASSFRLAGNTGELFF
few	TRBV7-8	TRBJ2-2	-	TGTTGCAGCGGCGGGGCGGCTCAGGGCACCGGGGAGCTGTTTTTT	CCSGGAAQGTGELFF
few	TRBV9	TRBJ2-7	TRBD2	TGTGCCAGCAGCGTAGCGTCTAGCGGGGGTTACGAGCAGTACTTC	CASSVASSGGYEQYF
-	TRBV29-1	TRBJ2-1	TRBD1	TGCAGCGTTGAAGGGGGGACAGGGGGCGAGGGTGAGCAGTTCTTC	CSVEGGTGGEGEQFF
-	TRBV24-1	TRBJ2-1	-	TGTGCCACCAGTGAGCCCGTAAACAATGAGCAGTTCTTC	CATSEPVNNEQFF
many	TRBV7-2	TRBJ1-5	-	TGTGCCAGCAGCTTATCCTTGAATCAGCCCCAGCATTTT	CASSLSLNQPQHF
few	TRBV27	TRBJ1-1	-	TGTGCCAGCAGTTTATCGCCTAAGGGATTTGCTGAAGCTTTCTTT	CASSLSPKGFAEAFF
few	TRBV5-1	TRBJ1-1	-	TGCGCCAGCAGCTCACAGGGATGGAACACTGAAGCTTTCTTT	CASSSQGWNTEAFF
-	TRBV25-1	TRBJ1-1	-	TGTGCCAGCAGTGAATGGGGTTCGCGAACTGAAGCTTTCTTT	CASSEWGSRTEAFF
few	TRBV3-1	TRBJ1-2	-	TGTGCCAGCAGCCAAGATAGGACCGCCGATGGCTACACCTTC	CASSQDRTADGYTF
few	TRBV2	TRBJ2-7	TRBD1	TGTGCCAGCAGTGATTTCAGGGGGCGCGAATACGAGCAGTACTTC	CASSDFRGREYEQYF
few	TRBV5-1	TRBJ2-7	-	TGCGCCAGCAGGGACAGCCCGAAGGAGCAGTACTTC	CASRDSPKEQYF
few	TRBV12-3/TRBV12-4	TRBJ2-7	-	TGTGCCAGCAGTTTATCGGGGGCGCTGGGCGAGCAGTACTTC	CASSLSGALGEQYF
many	TRBV12-3/TRBV12-4	TRBJ1-4	-	TGTGCCAGCAGGGACACGGTAGGGGAAAAACTGTTTTTT	CASRDTVGEKLFF
-	TRBV9	TRBJ2-1	TRBD2	TGTGCCAGCAGCGCGAGGAGGGTAGCGGGGGTCGGTGAGCAGTTCTTC	CASSARRVAGVGEQFF
many	TRBV11-3	TRBJ2-4	-	TGTGCCAGCAGCACCAACGGGGACATTCAGTACTTC	CASSTNGDIQYF
many	TRBV5-4	TRBJ1-4	-	TGTGCCAGCAGCTTGGAGGTGGCGATAGCAGACGAAAAACTGTTTTTT	CASSLEVAIADEKLFF
-	TRBV12-3/TRBV12-4	TRBJ1-1	TRBD1	TGTGCCAGCAGTAAACTAGGGGGCGTGGGGACTGAAGCTTTCTTT	CASSKLGGVGTEAFF
-	TRBV4-2	TRBJ2-5	-	TGTGCCAGTCAAGGGGGGGGAGAGACCCAGTACTTC	CASQGGGETQYF
few	TRBV10-3	TRBJ2-2	TRBD2	TGTGCCATCAGTGAGACTAGCGGCACCGGGGAGCTGTTTTTT	CAISETSGTGELFF
-	TRBV15	TRBJ2-2	-	TGTGCCACCAGTAAGGGCCCGGTGAACACCGGGGAGCTGTTTTTT	CATSKGPVNTGELFF
-	TRBV19	TRBJ2-1	TRBD2	TGTGCCAGTAGTATAGGGACTAGCGGGTCCTACAATGAGCAGTTCTTC	CASSIGTSGSYNEQFF
-	TRBV2	TRBJ2-5	TRBD2	TGTGCCAGCTCGAATCCGGGGACTAGCGGGGTGAAAGAGACCCAGTACTTC	CASSNPGTSGVKETQYF
-	TRBV5-1	TRBJ1-4	-	TGCGCCAGCAGCTTGGGACGAGTGGATGAAAAACTGTTTTTT	CASSLGRVDEKLFF
-	TRBV6-5	TRBJ2-1	-	TGTGCCAGCAGCCAAAAGACTGGAGGCTCCTACAATGAGCAGTTCTTC	CASSQKTGGSYNEQFF
few	TRBV7-9	TRBJ2-5	TRBD1	TGTGCCAGCAGCTTCTCGACAGGGGGCATAGAGACCCAGTACTTC	CASSFSTGGIETQYF
few	TRBV3-1	TRBJ1-2	-	TGTGCCAGCAGCTTAGAAACGGTCATTGGCTACACCTTC	CASSLETVIGYTF
many	TRBV5-1	TRBJ2-5	-	TGCGCCAGCAGCTCCCACGGAGGGGAGACCCAGTACTTC	CASSSHGGETQYF
-	TRBV12-3/TRBV12-4	TRBJ2-7	-	TGTGCCAGCAGTTTAGCGCATAGCAGCACCTACGAGCAGTACTTC	CASSLAHSSTYEQYF
few	TRBV7-2	TRBJ2-2	-	TGTGCCAGCAGCTTGGATGGGGTCACCGGGGAGCTGTTTTTT	CASSLDGVTGELFF
few	TRBV7-8	TRBJ2-2	-	TGTGCCAGCAGCTTAGTGTCCCGTAGGGGAATAAACACCGGGGAGCTGTTTTTT	CASSLVSRRGINTGELFF
-	TRBV24-1	TRBJ2-5	TRBD1	TGTGCCACCAGTGACTCTGGACAGGAAGTCTCTCTAACTGAGGAGACCCAGTACTTC	CATSDSGQEVSLTEETQYF
few	TRBV4-2	TRBJ2-7	-	TGTGCCAGCAGCCAAGCGGGAACCTCCTCCTACGAGCAGTACTTC	CASSQAGTSSYEQYF
few	TRBV6-2/TRBV6-3	TRBJ1-6	-	TGTGCCAGCAGGCGTTCGTCGGGTAATAATTCACCCCTCCACTTT	CASRRSSGNNSPLHF
-	TRBV3-1	TRBJ2-1	-	TGTGCCAGCAGCCACTTCCGCACCTACAATGAGCAGTTCTTC	CASSHFRTYNEQFF
-	TRBV5-1	TRBJ2-2	-	TGCGCCAGCAGCTTGGCCGGGGGGACACGAAACACCGGGGAGCTGTTTTTT	CASSLAGGTRNTGELFF
many	TRBV5-1	TRBJ2-5	TRBD1	TGTGCCAGCAGCTTCGGGACAGGCCAAGAGACCCAGTACTTC	CASSFGTGQETQYF
-	TRBV25-1	TRBJ2-7	TRBD1	TGTGCCAGCGGACAGGAATCCTACGAGCAGTACTTC	CASGQESYEQYF
-	TRBV29-1	TRBJ2-1	TRBD1	TGCAGCGTTGAAGATTACAGGGGTGTGCCCCTCTTC	CSVEDYRGVPLF
few	TRBV14	TRBJ2-1	-	TGTGCCAGCAGACACGGAGGGATTCTCTCCTACAATGAGCAGTTCTTC	CASRHGGILSYNEQFF